The 29 T cell receptor beta chains in this list originate from one sample, sequenced in a study of blood T cell repertoires in COVID-19. Some clones are missing from TCRdb's copy, which holds only in-frame ones; the method was immunoSEQ multiplex PCR. Here the sample spans about 150,000 clones, roughly 80% being singletons. The sample consisted of PBMCs or T cells enriched from blood (not recorded which). These receptors all come from a woman in her forties or fifties who had recovered from COVID-19.

The chain carries TRBV10-3 and TRBJ1-1, with D possibly being TRBD1 (6 bases). The CDR3 spans 14 residues. Germline loops: CDR1 ENHRY, CDR2 SYGVKD. V lost 8 bases and J 1 base, leaving 14 bases between the germline ends. CDR3 residues: CAISSGVPNTEAFF. CDR3 sequence (DNA): TGTGCCATCTCGTCAGGGGTTCCGAACACTGAAGCTTTCTTT.

This chain uses TRBV2 with TRBJ2-7, with D unresolved. The germline V gene has CDR1 SNHLY and CDR2 FYNNEI. The V gene lost 8 bases and the J gene lost 3 bases, with 17 bases spanning the gap. The CDR3 length is 14 residues. In DNA form, the CDR3 reads TGTGCCAGCCGCCTAAGAGAACAGAACTACGAGCAGTACTTC. Its translation is CASRLREQNYEQYF.

The CDR3 is CASGSLSGGAGELFF. Written as DNA, the CDR3 is TGTGCTAGTGGGTCTTTGAGTGGGGGGGCCGGGGAGCTGTTTTTT. This chain uses TRBV12-5 with TRBJ2-2, with TRBD2 matching over 7 bases. The length of the CDR3 is 15 residues. J gave up 6 bases and V 6 bases, and 10 bases lay outside the gene matches. Germline V gene lookup returns CDR1 LGHNT and CDR2 FRNRAP. The whole variable domain, filled in from reference TRBV12-5 and TRBJ2-2, reads DARVTQTPRHKVTEMGQEVTMRCQPILGHNTVFWYRQTMMQGLELLAYFRNRAPLDDSGMPKDRFSAEMPDATLATLKIQPSEPRDSAVYFCASGSLSGGAGELFFGEGSRLTVL.

This clone was counted a single time. V is TRBV28 and J is TRBJ2-3; perhaps TRBD2 as D (5 bases). The germline V gene encodes CDR1 MDHEN and CDR2 SYDVKM. Deletions cut 7 bases from V and 4 bases from J, with 15 bases between. The CDR3 runs to 14 residues. CDR3: CASTSHGSSDTQYF. The CDR3 bases are TGTGCCAGCACCAGTCATGGGAGCTCAGATACGCAGTATTTT.

V is TRBV25-1 and J is TRBJ2-7; D not resolved. The CDR3 spans 11 residues. The germline V and J ends were trimmed by 5 bases and 3 bases, with 5 bases remaining between them. The germline V gene encodes CDR1 MGHDK and CDR2 SYGVNS. CDR3: CASSINYEQYF. For the CDR3, the DNA is TGTGCCAGCAGTATAAACTACGAGCAGTACTTC.

The chain uses TRBV23-1 and TRBJ1-2; TRBD1 agrees at 7 bases. TRBV23-1 is annotated as an ORF whose role is uncertain. V lost 3 bases and J lost 2; bases outside the gene matches: 6. This CDR3 is built from 15 residues. Here the CDR3 reads CASSHRGGANYGYTF. CDR3 nucleotide sequence: TGCGCCAGCAGTCATCGAGGGGGCGCGAACTATGGCTACACCTTC.

In DNA, the CDR3 is TGTGCCAGCAGCTTACAGGGGAATGAGCAGTTCTTC. Its protein product is CASSLQGNEQFF. The rearrangement links TRBV7-9 to TRBJ2-1; a possible D gene is TRBD1 (6 bases). Per germline, CDR1 SEHNR and CDR2 FQNEAQ (reference sequence). V lost 2 bases, J lost 7 bases, and 6 bases lay in between. This CDR3 region has 12 residues.

This chain joins TRBV7-2 and TRBJ2-5, with 7 bases lining up with TRBD2. This CDR3 is 15 amino acids long. Trimming removed 4 bases from V and 4 bases from J; junction bases left unmatched: 9. Per germline, CDR1 SGHTA and CDR2 FQGNSA. This CDR3 reads CASSYSSAGLETQYF. The DNA of the CDR3 is TGTGCCAGCAGCTACTCCTCAGCGGGACTAGAGACCCAGTACTTC.

CDR3 DNA: TGTGCCAGCAGTTTATTGAGGCGAGGGACTAGCGGGGCCGGGAACGAGCAGTACTTC. This translates into CASSLLRRGTSGAGNEQYF. This chain links TRBV27 with TRBJ2-7; 13 bases align to TRBD2. Trimming at V came to 1 base and at J to 5 bases, leaving 14 bases not matched to a gene. The CDR3 runs to 19 residues. From germline, CDR1 is MNHEY and CDR2 SMNVEV (reference sequence).

The rearrangement links TRBV6-5 to TRBJ1-3; D gene uncertain. The germline V and J ends were trimmed by 6 bases and 4 bases, with 10 bases remaining between them. Looked up from germline, CDR1 is MNHEY and CDR2 is SVGAGI. CDR3 size: 13 residues. CDR3 nucleotide sequence: TGTGCCAGCAGGGCATCGTTAGGAAACACCATATATTTT. This gives the protein CASRASLGNTIYF.

The rearrangement links TRBV6-5 to TRBJ1-3; TRBD1 agrees at 8 bases. Germline assignment: CDR1 MNHEY and CDR2 SVGAGI. Trimming at V came to 10 bases and at J to 4 bases, leaving 12 bases not matched to a gene. This CDR3 has 15 amino acids. CDR3 nucleotide sequence: TGTGCCACTCTTCACCCGACAGGGGCGGGAAACACCATATATTTT. The encoded protein is CATLHPTGAGNTIYF.

Only one count was recorded for this clone. The chain links TRBV5-1 to TRBJ2-3, with D possibly matching TRBD2 (7 bases). The germline V and J ends were trimmed by 0 bases and 3 bases, with 14 bases remaining between them. Germline V gene lookup returns CDR1 SGHRS and CDR2 YFSETQ. The CDR3 totals 16 residues. The CDR3 spells CASSLDTRGRTDTQYF. The DNA for the CDR3 is TGCGCCAGCAGCTTGGATACGCGGGGGCGAACAGATACGCAGTATTTT.

The rearrangement links TRBV5-1 to TRBJ1-1; 9 nucleotides agree with TRBD1. The germline V gene has CDR1 SGHRS and CDR2 YFSETQ. The CDR3 totals 16 residues. Trimming took 4 bases from V and 1 from J; bases not matched to a gene: 8. This CDR3 reads CASSAGQGKRNTEAFF. The CDR3 DNA reads as TGCGCCAGCAGCGCGGGACAGGGCAAAAGGAACACTGAAGCTTTCTTT.

This clone has a handful of counts. This chain links TRBV29-1 with TRBJ2-7; 9 bases are shared with TRBD1. Trimming at V came to 7 bases and at J to 3 bases, leaving 10 bases not matched to a gene. This CDR3 spans 14 amino acids. Per the germline V gene, CDR1 is SQVTM and CDR2 is ANQGSEA. CDR3 loop: CSATTGGAGYEQYF. CDR3 DNA: TGCAGCGCAACGACAGGGGGAGCCGGCTACGAGCAGTACTTC.

V usage is TRBV3-1 (or the pseudogene TRBV3-2) and J usage is TRBJ1-3; D might be TRBD1 (5 bases). The CDR3 covers 15 residues. The germline CDR1 and CDR2 sequences are LGHDT and YNNKEL (reference sequence). The ends were cut back, 5 bases at V and 0 bases at J, with 11 bases in the middle. The CDR3 region has the DNA TGTGCCAGCAGCGCGGGACCGAGCTCTGGAAACACCATATATTTT. Encoded protein: CASSAGPSSGNTIYF.

The chain employs TRBV12-3 or TRBV12-4 and TRBJ1-1, with D possibly matching TRBD1 (5 bases). The CDR3 loop spans 12 amino acids. Between the trimmed V and J ends, which lost 2 bases and 7 bases, there was a span of 8 bases. CDR3: CASSLMDIEAFF. CDR3 nucleotide sequence: TGTGCCAGCAGTTTAATGGACATTGAAGCTTTCTTT.

V is TRBV11-3 and J is TRBJ1-2, with a possible D match to TRBD1 (5 bases). Trimming removed 5 bases at V and 7 bases at J, with 23 bases between. CDR3 length: 16 amino acids. CDR1 SGHNT and CDR2 YENEEA come from the germline V gene. As DNA, the CDR3 is TGTGCCAGCAGCCCCCCCGTTTTTGACAGAGAAGTTGGCTACACCTTC. This sequence encodes CASSPPVFDREVGYTF. The whole variable domain, filled in from reference TRBV11-3 and TRBJ1-2, reads EAGVVQSPRYKIIEKKQPVAFWCNPISGHNTLYWYLQNLGQGPELLIRYENEEAVDDSQLPKDRFSAERLKGVDSTLKIQPAELGDSAVYLCASSPPVFDREVGYTFGSGTRLTVV.

The sample holds a few counts of this clone. V usage is TRBV4-2 and J usage is TRBJ1-2; D is perhaps TRBD1 (6 bases). Germline V gene sequence: CDR1 LGHNA, CDR2 YNFKEQ. The CDR3 loop spans 18 amino acids. V shed 4 bases and J shed 2 bases, with 23 bases lying between them. CDR3 residues: CASSPSPGHPSINYGYTF. The DNA of the CDR3 is TGTGCCAGCAGCCCCTCTCCGGGACACCCATCTATAAACTATGGCTACACCTTC.

Worth noting for this clone: The germline gene is not matched at one end of the junction; a read error may be the cause. The CDR3 nucleotides read TGTGCCAGCACCTTAATCGGGGGGGAGACCCAGTACTTC. It translates to CASTLIGGETQYF. The chain combines TRBV11-3 with TRBJ2-5; 7 bases are shared with TRBD2. The germline CDR1 and CDR2 sequences are SGHNT and YENEEA. The CDR3 spans 13 residues.

The chain combines TRBV18 with TRBJ1-1, with D tentatively TRBD1 (5 bases). Germline CDR1 KGHSH, CDR2 LQKENI. This CDR3 comprises 15 residues. The germline V and J ends were trimmed by 3 bases and 3 bases, with 14 bases remaining between them. The CDR3 region has the DNA TGTGCCAGCTCACCGACGCAGGGCCGTCACACTGAAGCTTTCTTT. As protein: CASSPTQGRHTEAFF.

The chain carries TRBV27 and TRBJ2-3; D possibly corresponds to TRBD1 (6 bases). Germline CDR1 is MNHEY and CDR2 is SMNVEV (reference sequence). The V gene lost 5 bases and the J gene lost 4 bases, with 19 bases spanning the gap. This CDR3 is built from 16 residues. The CDR3 bases are TGTGCCAGCAGTCTCCGGGACACCCAAGGTCCAGATACGCAGTATTTT. This codes for CASSLRDTQGPDTQYF.

CDR3 DNA: TGTGCCAGCAGCTTAATCTCTTCCCTAGCGTTAGAGACCCAGTACTTC. It translates to CASSLISSLALETQYF. The chain has TRBV7-2 and TRBJ2-5; perhaps TRBD2 as D (6 bases). CDR1 SGHTA and CDR2 FQGNSA come from the germline V gene. The CDR3 is 16 amino acids. V was cut by 2 bases and J by 4 bases, with 17 bases left in between.

The rearrangement uses TRBV28 and TRBJ2-3; 10 nucleotides align to TRBD2. The CDR3 has 13 residues. The V gene end was trimmed by 8 bases and the J gene end by 7 bases; junction bases not matched to a gene: 6. Germline V gene sequence: CDR1 MDHEN, CDR2 SYDVKM. The CDR3 DNA follows: TGTGCCAGCGGGCTAGCGGGAGCGAATACGCAGTATTTT. It specifies CASGLAGANTQYF.

V is TRBV7-2 and J is TRBJ2-5; 12 nucleotides line up with TRBD2. Germline values: CDR1 SGHTA, CDR2 FQGNSA. V shed 0 bases, J shed 3 bases, and the junction held 5 bases outside the gene matches. The CDR3 loop spans 17 amino acids. As DNA, the CDR3 is TGTGCCAGCAGCTTAGCGCGGCTAGCGGGGGGGGAAGAGACCCAGTACTTC. Translation gives CASSLARLAGGEETQYF.

The chain links TRBV7-2 to TRBJ2-3, with TRBD2 as a possible D gene (6 bases). The V and J ends lost 4 bases and 0 bases respectively, with 11 bases between them. Germline V gene lookup returns CDR1 SGHTA and CDR2 FQGNSA. CDR3 length: 15 amino acids. The CDR3 coding sequence is TGTGCCAGCAGCTCGCAGACTAGTAGCACAGATACGCAGTATTTT. Protein product: CASSSQTSSTDTQYF.

The rearrangement links TRBV24-1 to TRBJ2-1, with 10 bases lining up with TRBD1. This CDR3 spans 16 amino acids. Germline V gene sequence: CDR1 KGHDR, CDR2 SFDVKD. V shed 2 bases and J 7 bases; nucleotides not matched to a gene: 7. CDR3 coding DNA: TGTGCCACCAGTGATTCCCCGGGACAGGGGTCGAATGAGCAGTTCTTC. Translated: CATSDSPGQGSNEQFF.

The chain is built from TRBV27 and TRBJ1-2; 7 positions agree with TRBD1. Trimming took 3 bases from V and 5 from J; bases not matched to a gene: 9. Germline lookup yields CDR1 MNHEY and CDR2 SMNVEV (reference sequence). The CDR3 runs 15 residues. The CDR3 is CASSFSYGTVYGYTF. Here the CDR3 DNA reads TGTGCCAGCAGTTTCTCCTACGGGACAGTGTATGGCTACACCTTC.

The chain employs TRBV3-1 (or the pseudogene TRBV3-2) and TRBJ2-2, with 13 bases aligning to TRBD2. Trimming cost V 2 bases and J 5 bases; bases outside gene matches: 2. The CDR3 runs to 16 residues. Germline V gene sequence: CDR1 LGHDT, CDR2 YNNKEL (reference sequence). As DNA, the CDR3 is TGTGCCAGCAGCCAAAAGGGACTAGCGGGAACCGGGGAGCTGTTTTTT. Translating it yields CASSQKGLAGTGELFF.

The chain combines TRBV24-1 with TRBJ2-3, with 8 bases aligning to TRBD2. J was trimmed by 3 bases and V by 9 bases; bases with no gene match: 10. This CDR3 has 15 residues. Germline values: CDR1 KGHDR, CDR2 SFDVKD. In DNA form, the CDR3 reads TGTGCCACCCGGAGGAGCGGGAGAGGTACAGATACGCAGTATTTT. This gives the protein CATRRSGRGTDTQYF.